This T cell receptor (beta chain) was recovered during a study of post-analysis software for immune sequencing data. Overall study context: Some patients lacked subtype; others had relapsing-remitting, secondary progressive or progressive-relapsing disease.

There are a few counts of this clonotype. Its cognate antigen is unknown. Findings of the study overall: Controls had lower frequencies than patients of roughly five TRBV segments, which included TRBV5-6, TRBV5-1 and TRBV20-1. When compared against controls, multiple sclerosis patients showed significantly lower normalized Chao1 diversity. By F measure, strong co-clustering occurred among samples prepared in the same batch.

The CDR3 covers 15 residues. Germline assignment: CDR1 KGHSH and CDR2 LQKENI. V shed 4 bases and J shed 2 bases, with 11 bases lying between them. Unique molecular identifiers had been added to the TCR beta cDNA libraries. Some 500,000 cDNA molecules were obtained from roughly 1 to 10 million T cells. TCRdb passed the PCR reads through MiXCR, listing each CDR3 protein once. The sample lists some 260,000 distinct CDR3 sequences; 35% to 40% were seen once. The sequenced sample was blood. The V call is TRBV18, the J call TRBJ1-4; D perhaps matches TRBD1 (5 bases). The TCR was taken from a girl between 5 and 17 years old with multiple sclerosis. The CDR3 nucleotides are TGTGCCAGCTCACTCGGGGGATCGACTAATGAAAAACTGTTTTTT. It is translated as CASSLGGSTNEKLFF. The full variable domain, completed using reference TRBV18 and TRBJ1-4, is NAGVMQNPRHLVRRRGQEARLRCSPMKGHSHVYWYRQLPEEGLKFMVYLQKENIIDESGMPKERFSAEFPKEGPSILRIQQVVRGDSAAYFCASSLGGSTNEKLFFGSGTQLSVL.